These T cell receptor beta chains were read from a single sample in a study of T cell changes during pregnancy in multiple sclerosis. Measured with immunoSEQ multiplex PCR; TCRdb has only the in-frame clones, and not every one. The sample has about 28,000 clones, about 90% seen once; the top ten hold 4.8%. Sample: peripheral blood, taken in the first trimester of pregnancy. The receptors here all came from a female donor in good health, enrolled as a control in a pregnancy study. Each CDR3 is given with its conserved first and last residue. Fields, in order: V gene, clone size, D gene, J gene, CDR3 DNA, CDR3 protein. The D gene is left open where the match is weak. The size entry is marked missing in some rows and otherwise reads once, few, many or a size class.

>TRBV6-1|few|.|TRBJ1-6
TGTGCCAGTCACCGGGATGAAAATTCACCCCTCCACTTT
CASHRDENSPLHF
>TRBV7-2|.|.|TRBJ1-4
TGTGCCAGCAGCTTAGGCGGAGGGACAACTAATGAAAAACTGTTTTTT
CASSLGGGTTNEKLFF
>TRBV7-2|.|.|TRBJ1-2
TGTGCCACGCAATCCCCCCAGGGCCTATATGGCTACACCTTC
CATQSPQGLYGYTF
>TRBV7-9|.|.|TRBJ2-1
TGTGCCAGCAGCCAAGAGCGGAGCTCCTACAATGAGCAGTTCTTC
CASSQERSSYNEQFF
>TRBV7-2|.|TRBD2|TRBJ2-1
TGTGCCAGCAGCTTCATGGCGGGAGTAATCAATGAGCAGTTCTTC
CASSFMAGVINEQFF
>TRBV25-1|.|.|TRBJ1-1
TGTGCCAGCAGCCGAATGGTGGGACTGCAGGCCAACACTGAAGCTTTCTTT
CASSRMVGLQANTEAFF
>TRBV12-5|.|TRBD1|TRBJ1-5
TGTGCTAGTGGCGACCGGACAGGGGGCGACCAGCCCCAGCATTTT
CASGDRTGGDQPQHF
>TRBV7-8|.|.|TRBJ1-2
TGTGCCAGCAGCTTAGCGGGGGGACGGTTAAACTATGGCTACACCTTC
CASSLAGGRLNYGYTF
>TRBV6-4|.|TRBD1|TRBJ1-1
TGTGCCACCTCCGCGACAGGGGGATTGGGCACTGAAGCTTTCTTT
CATSATGGLGTEAFF
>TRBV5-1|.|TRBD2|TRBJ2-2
TGCGCCAGCAGCTTGGAACCGGGAGGGCCGGGCACCGGGGAGCTGTTTTTT
CASSLEPGGPGTGELFF
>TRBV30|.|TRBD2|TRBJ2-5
TGTGCCTGGAGCCAGACTAGCGGGCGTGGGAAGACCCAGTACTTC
CAWSQTSGRGKTQYF
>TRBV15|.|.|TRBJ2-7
TGTGCCACCAGCAGAGCCGGGAGCGCCTACGAGCAGTACTTC
CATSRAGSAYEQYF
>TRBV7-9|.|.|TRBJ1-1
TGTGCCAGCAGCTTAGTCAAAATGAACACTGAAGCTTTCTTT
CASSLVKMNTEAFF
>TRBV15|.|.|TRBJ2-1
TGTGCCACCAGCAGAGGGCATTCCTACAATGAGCAGTTCTTC
CATSRGHSYNEQFF
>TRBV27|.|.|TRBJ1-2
TGTGCCAGCATCACTCCACCACCACAGGCCCTCTATGGCTACACCTTC
CASITPPPQALYGYTF
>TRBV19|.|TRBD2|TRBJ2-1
TGTGCCAGTAGTTCGATAATAAGCGGGGGTTCCTACAATGAGCAGTTCTTC
CASSSIISGGSYNEQFF
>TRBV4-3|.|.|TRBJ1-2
TGCGCCAGCAGCCTAGAGGCGGATAGTCCTAACTATGGCTACACCTTC
CASSLEADSPNYGYTF
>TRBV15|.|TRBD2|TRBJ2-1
TGTGCCACCAGCACCGGACTAGCGGGAGGGGACAATGAGCAGTTCTTC
CATSTGLAGGDNEQFF
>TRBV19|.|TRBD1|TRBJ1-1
TGTGCCAGTAGTATACGGACAGGGGAGGCTTTCTTT
CASSIRTGEAFF
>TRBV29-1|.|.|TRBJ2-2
TGCAGCGTCGCCCGCGATAGCTCGGGGGTCGGGGAGCTGTTTTTT
CSVARDSSGVGELFF
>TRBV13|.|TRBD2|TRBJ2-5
TGTGCCAGCAGCTTAGCGGGGGGGCAGGAGACCCAGTACTTC
CASSLAGGQETQYF
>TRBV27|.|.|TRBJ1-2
TGTGCCAGCAGTTTATCCGGACAGACCTATGGCTACACCTTC
CASSLSGQTYGYTF
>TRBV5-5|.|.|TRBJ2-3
TGTGCCAGCAGGCATTATGCCGTTGGGCTACCGAGCACAGATACGCAGTATTTT
CASRHYAVGLPSTDTQYF
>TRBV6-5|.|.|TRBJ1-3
TGTGCCAGCCAGGGCGCCCCTGGAAACACCATATATTTT
CASQGAPGNTIYF
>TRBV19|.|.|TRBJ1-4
TGTGCCAGTAGTGAGATAAATGAAAAACTGTTTTTT
CASSEINEKLFF
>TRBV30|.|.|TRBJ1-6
TGTGCCTGGAAGATCCCAGAACCGACTTATAATTCACCCCTCCACTTT
CAWKIPEPTYNSPLHF
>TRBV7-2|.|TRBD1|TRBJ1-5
TGTGCCAGCAGCTGGGACAGGGCCAGCAATCAGCCCCAGCATTTT
CASSWDRASNQPQHF
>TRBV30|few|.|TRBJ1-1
TGTGCCTGGAGTAGGAGTTCGGGCACTGAAGCTTTCTTT
CAWSRSSGTEAFF
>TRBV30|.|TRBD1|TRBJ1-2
TGTGCCTGGAGTCTAGGACAGGGGGCGGGAGGCTACACCTTC
CAWSLGQGAGGYTF
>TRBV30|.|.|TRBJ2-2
TGTGCCTGGAGTGTAGCCCTACCCGGGGAGCTGTTTTTT
CAWSVALPGELFF
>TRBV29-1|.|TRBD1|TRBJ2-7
TGCAGCGCCCGGACAGGCTACGAGCAGTACTTC
CSARTGYEQYF
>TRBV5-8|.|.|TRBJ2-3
TGTGCCAGCAGCCGTAGGGGCGGTAGCACAGATACGCAGTATTTT
CASSRRGGSTDTQYF